What follows describes a single T cell receptor (beta chain). The entry originates in a study of blood T cell repertoires in COVID-19. About the study: From the United States, Italy and Spain came samples of acute and convalescent COVID-19.

The CDR3 runs 16 residues. V shed 4 bases and J 8 bases; nucleotides not matched to a gene: 9. Germline CDR1 MNHEY, CDR2 SVGAGI. Profiled with immunoSEQ multiplex PCR; TCRdb holds only in-frame clones, not every one. The data show around 32,000 clones, with approximately 83% seen just once and approximately 5.7% held by the top ten. The source is a woman of 80 years or more with active or convalescent COVID-19. The rearrangement uses TRBV6-5 and TRBJ1-6; 9 bases agree with TRBD1. The sequencing sample was made of peripheral blood. CDR3 in DNA: TGTGCCAGCAGTTCTCAGAAACAGGGGGCTGATTCACCCCTCCACTTT. Translated, it gives CASSSQKQGADSPLHF.